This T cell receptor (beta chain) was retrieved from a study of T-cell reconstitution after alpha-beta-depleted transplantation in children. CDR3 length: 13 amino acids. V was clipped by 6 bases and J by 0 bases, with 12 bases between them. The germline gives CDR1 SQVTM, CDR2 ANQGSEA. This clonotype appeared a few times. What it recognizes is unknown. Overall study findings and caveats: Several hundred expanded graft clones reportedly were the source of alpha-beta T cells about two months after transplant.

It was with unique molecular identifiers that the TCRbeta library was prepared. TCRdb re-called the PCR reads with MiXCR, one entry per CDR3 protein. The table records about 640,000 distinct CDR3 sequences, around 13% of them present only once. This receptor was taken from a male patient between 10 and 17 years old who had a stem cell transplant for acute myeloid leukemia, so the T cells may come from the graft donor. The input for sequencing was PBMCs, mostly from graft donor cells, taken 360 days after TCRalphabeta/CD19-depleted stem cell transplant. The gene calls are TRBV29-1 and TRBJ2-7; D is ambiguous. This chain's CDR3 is CSVAPVFSYEQYF. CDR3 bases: TGCAGCGTGGCACCCGTATTCTCCTACGAGCAGTACTTC.